This TCR beta chain was documented in a study of a mutant IDH1 vaccine in newly diagnosed glioma. Study summary: Of treated patients, about 60% were men and roughly 38% women, averaging about 40 years.

Germline CDR1 SGHDT, CDR2 YYEEEE. This CDR3 comprises 12 residues. V lost 4 bases and J lost 3, with 8 bases in between. The assay was immunoSEQ multiplex PCR, and TCRdb's table has in-frame clones only and misses some. Of approximately 40,000 clones in the sample, around 83% were seen once. Concerning this clone: Its antigen is unknown.

The time point denotes: week 11, during vaccination. Every vaccination contained 300 ug of the mutant IDH1 20-mer peptide and was paired with topical imiquimod. Donors had new WHO grade 3 or 4 IDH1-mutant, ATRX-lost astrocytomas. The receptor comes from a man aged 35-49 years with glioma. The chain links TRBV5-6 to TRBJ2-7; TRBD1 is a possible D gene (6 bases). The material was PBMCs, obtained from a glioma patient whose treatment included an IDH1 peptide vaccine. CDR3 sequence (DNA): TGTGCCAGCAGCAAGACAGGCTACGAGCAGTACTTC. Protein sequence: CASSKTGYEQYF.